These 7 T cell receptor beta chains originate from one sample sequenced in a study of T cells after yellow fever vaccination. TCRdb called the 5' RACE reads again in MiXCR, with one record for every CDR3 protein. Of a few hundred thousand distinct CDR3 sequences listed, around a sixth were seen once; the top ten hold roughly a sixth. The sequences come from PBMCs, collected 5 days after the first yellow fever vaccination. The receptors originated from a man between 18 and 35 years old who received the YFV17D yellow fever vaccine.

The rearrangement joins TRBV4-1 to TRBJ2-3, with a weak D call TRBD2 (6 bases). CDR3 length: 17 residues. V gave up 5 bases and J gave up 1 base, with 19 bases separating them. Germline CDR1 reads MGHRA; CDR2 reads YSYEKL. The CDR3 bases are TGCGCCAGCAGCTCCGGCCCCCCGCGGGAACGCACAGATACGCAGTATTTT. It translates to CASSSGPPRERTDTQYF.

This clonotype was detected only a few times. V gene TRBV4-1 combines with J gene TRBJ1-3, with a tentative D call TRBD1 (5 bases). CDR1 and CDR2 (germline): MGHRA, YSYEKL. This CDR3 region has 16 residues. Trimming took off 2 bases at V and 10 bases at J, with 21 bases between the two ends. CDR3: CASSQSLRLEGWTIYF. The DNA of the CDR3 is TGCGCCAGCAGCCAAAGCTTACGACTTGAGGGGTGGACCATATATTTT.

This clonotype was seen a handful of times. The chain links TRBV28 to TRBJ2-3; 13 nucleotides align to TRBD2. The trim removed 8 bases at V and 6 bases at J, leaving 8 bases unmatched. The V gene's germline CDR1 is MDHEN and CDR2 SYDVKM. CDR3 size: 15 residues. The CDR3 sequence is CASPPLAGGLDTQYF. CDR3 DNA sequence: TGTGCCAGCCCCCCACTAGCGGGGGGGCTGGATACGCAGTATTTT.

This clonotype showed up just a few times. The chain uses TRBV4-1 and TRBJ1-2, with 7 bases fitting TRBD1. Germline trimming cut 3 bases from V and 8 bases from J; bases unmatched to any gene: 15. Germline CDR1 and CDR2: MGHRA and YSYEKL. This CDR3 comprises 16 residues. For the CDR3, the DNA is TGCGCCAGCAGCCACCACAGGGGCCAGTGGGAGAGGGGCTACACCTTC. It specifies CASSHHRGQWERGYTF.

This clonotype was detected only a few times. V is TRBV7-2 and J is TRBJ2-5; D not resolved. In germline, CDR1 is SGHTA, CDR2 FQGNSA. CDR3 length: 15 amino acids. V was shortened by 2 bases and J by 1 base, with 11 bases between the two germline ends. CDR3 in amino acids: CASSLSARIQETQYF. In DNA, the CDR3 is TGTGCCAGCAGCTTATCAGCGCGGATCCAAGAGACCCAGTACTTC.

This clonotype was seen a handful of times. This rearrangement joins TRBV10-3 to TRBJ2-3; tentatively, D is TRBD1 (5 bases). V was pared by 3 bases and J by 1 base, with 14 bases between. Germline CDR1 and CDR2: ENHRY and SYGVKD. This CDR3 has 16 amino acids. The CDR3: CAISELRGGGTDTQYF. The CDR3 DNA sequence: TGTGCCATCAGTGAACTTAGGGGCGGAGGCACAGATACGCAGTATTTT.

This clonotype was counted ten times or more. The chain carries TRBV21-1 and TRBJ1-5; the D call TRBD1 from the table was never checked on the DNA. TRBV21-1 corresponds to a pseudogene. This CDR3 spans 16 amino acids. The CDR3 loop reads CASSRVTDREDQPQHF. The CDR3 nucleotides are TGTGCCAGCAGCAGGGTGACGGACAGGGAGGATCAGCCCCAGCATTTT.